Presented here are 5 T cell receptor beta chains from one specimen sequenced in a study of shared clonotypes between healthy human individuals. Measured with immunoSEQ multiplex PCR; TCRdb has only the in-frame clones, and not every one. The sample shows hundreds of thousands of clones, around 81% of them seen only once. The source material was PBMCs. The origin of the receptors is a woman aged 40 to 55 in good health. Some clones in this sample may be carry-over from other donors' samples.

The chain couples TRBV4-1 to TRBJ2-7, with TRBD2 matching 10 bases. Germline lookup yields CDR1 MGHRA and CDR2 YSYEKL. Germline trimming cut 2 bases from V and 2 bases from J; bases unmatched to any gene: 6. The length of the CDR3 is 16 residues. CDR3 bases: TGCGCCAGCAGCCAATCGGGACTAGCGAACACCTACGAGCAGTACTTC. Residues: CASSQSGLANTYEQYF.

V usage is TRBV18 and J usage is TRBJ2-2, with D perhaps matching TRBD1 (6 bases). V was cut by 5 bases and J by 1 base, with 14 bases left in between. The length of the CDR3 is 16 residues. Germline-derived CDR1 and CDR2 are KGHSH and LQKENI. The CDR3 here is CASSTGTGMNTGELFF. CDR3 DNA sequence: TGTGCCAGCTCAACAGGAACAGGGATGAACACCGGGGAGCTGTTTTTT.

The chain combines TRBV4-2 with TRBJ1-5; no clear D. Between the trimmed V and J ends, which lost 0 bases and 0 bases, there was a span of 9 bases. Germline-derived CDR1 and CDR2 are LGHNA and YNFKEQ. The CDR3 is made up of 16 amino acids. CDR3 amino acids: CASSQDATYSNQPQHF. In DNA form, the CDR3 reads TGTGCCAGCAGCCAAGATGCCACTTATAGCAATCAGCCCCAGCATTTT.

The chain couples TRBV29-1 to TRBJ2-3; 8 bases line up with TRBD1. Germline values: CDR1 SQVTM, CDR2 ANQGSEA. The trim removed 4 bases at V and 4 bases at J, leaving 7 bases unmatched. CDR3 length: 14 amino acids. The CDR3 is CSVVQGAIPDTQYF. In nucleotides, the CDR3 is TGCAGCGTTGTGCAGGGGGCGATCCCAGATACGCAGTATTTT.

The gene calls are TRBV19 and TRBJ1-5; D remains unclear. CDR3 length equals 15 residues. The V gene lost 3 bases and the J gene lost 5 bases, with 14 bases spanning the gap. From germline, CDR1 is LNHDA and CDR2 SQIVND (reference sequence). This CDR3 is CASSIGPTSDQPQHF. DNA of the CDR3: TGTGCCAGTAGTATTGGGCCAACATCGGATCAGCCCCAGCATTTT.